This TCR beta chain appears in the sequencing data of a study of beta chain features in type 1 diabetes. Overall study context: No patient-donor differences in age, gender, total cells or subset yield.

Study results and limitations: Patients showed naive, central memory and Treg TCRB repertoires that appeared more similar than those of healthy donors. Possibly, sequencing cDNA over-represented cells that had high TCR expression levels.

What was sequenced were expressed TCRB transcripts, since all of the isolated RNA had been reverse transcribed. The repertoire was sequenced with immunoSEQ multiplex PCR; TCRdb's copy has only in-frame clones and lacks some. The sample lists hundreds of thousands of clones; roughly 30% were seen once. The CDR3 runs 14 residues. Germline trimming cut 5 bases from V and 5 bases from J; bases unmatched to any gene: 6. The germline CDR1 and CDR2 sequences are MNHNS and SASEGT. There are a few counts of this clone. The antigen remains unidentified. The sample consisted of naive CD4+ T cells from blood. The rearrangement links TRBV6-1 to TRBJ2-7, with TRBD2 matching 10 bases. The TCR originated in a man in his late teens or twenties in good health. In nucleotides, the CDR3 is TGTGCCAGCAGTTCTAGCGGGAGATCCCACGAGCAGTACTTC. Translated: CASSSSGRSHEQYF.